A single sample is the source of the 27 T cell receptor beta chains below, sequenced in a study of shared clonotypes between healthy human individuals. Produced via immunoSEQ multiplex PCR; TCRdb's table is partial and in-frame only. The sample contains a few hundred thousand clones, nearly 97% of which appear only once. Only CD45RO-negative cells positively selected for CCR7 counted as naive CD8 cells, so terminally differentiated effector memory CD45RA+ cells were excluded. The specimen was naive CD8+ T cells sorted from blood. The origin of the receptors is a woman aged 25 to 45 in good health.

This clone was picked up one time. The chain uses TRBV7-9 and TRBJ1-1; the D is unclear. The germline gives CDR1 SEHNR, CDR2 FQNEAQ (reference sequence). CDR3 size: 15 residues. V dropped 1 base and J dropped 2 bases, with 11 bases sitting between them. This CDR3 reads CASSLGLFLNTEAFF. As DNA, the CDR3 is TGTGCCAGCAGCTTAGGTCTTTTTCTTAACACTGAAGCTTTCTTT.

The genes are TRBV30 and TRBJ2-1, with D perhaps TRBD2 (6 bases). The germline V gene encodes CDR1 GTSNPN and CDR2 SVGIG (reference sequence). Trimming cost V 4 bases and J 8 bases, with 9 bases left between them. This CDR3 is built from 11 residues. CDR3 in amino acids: CAWNWGDEQFF. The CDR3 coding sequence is TGTGCCTGGAACTGGGGGGATGAGCAGTTCTTC.

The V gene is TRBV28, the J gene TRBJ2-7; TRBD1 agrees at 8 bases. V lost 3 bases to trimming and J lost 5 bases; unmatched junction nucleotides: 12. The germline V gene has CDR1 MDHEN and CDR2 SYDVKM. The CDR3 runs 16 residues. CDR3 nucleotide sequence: TGTGCCAGCAGTTTCGGGGCCCTGGACAGGGACAACGAGCAGTACTTC. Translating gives CASSFGALDRDNEQYF.

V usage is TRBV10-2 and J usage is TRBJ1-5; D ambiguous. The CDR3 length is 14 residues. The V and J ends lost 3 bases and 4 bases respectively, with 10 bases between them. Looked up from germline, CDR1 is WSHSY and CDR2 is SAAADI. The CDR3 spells CASSELDSNQPQHF. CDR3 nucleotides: TGCGCCAGCAGTGAACTGGACTCGAATCAGCCCCAGCATTTT.

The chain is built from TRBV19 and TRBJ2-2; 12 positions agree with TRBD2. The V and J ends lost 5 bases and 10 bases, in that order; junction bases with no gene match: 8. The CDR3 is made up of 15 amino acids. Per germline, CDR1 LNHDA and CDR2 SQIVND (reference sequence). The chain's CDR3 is CASSGTSGRSEELFF. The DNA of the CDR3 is TGTGCCAGTAGTGGAACTAGCGGGAGGTCGGAGGAGCTGTTTTTT.

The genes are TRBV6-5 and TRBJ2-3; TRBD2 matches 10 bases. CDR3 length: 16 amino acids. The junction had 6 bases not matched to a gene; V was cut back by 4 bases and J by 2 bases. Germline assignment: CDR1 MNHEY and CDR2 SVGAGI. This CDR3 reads CASSSILAGPTDTQYF. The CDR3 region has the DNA TGTGCCAGCAGTTCCATACTAGCGGGACCCACAGATACGCAGTATTTT.

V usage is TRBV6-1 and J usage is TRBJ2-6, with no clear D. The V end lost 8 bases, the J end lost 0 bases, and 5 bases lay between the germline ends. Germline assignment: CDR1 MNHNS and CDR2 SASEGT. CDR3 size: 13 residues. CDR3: CASLNSGANVLTF. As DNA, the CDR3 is TGTGCCAGCCTGAACTCTGGGGCCAACGTCCTGACTTTC.

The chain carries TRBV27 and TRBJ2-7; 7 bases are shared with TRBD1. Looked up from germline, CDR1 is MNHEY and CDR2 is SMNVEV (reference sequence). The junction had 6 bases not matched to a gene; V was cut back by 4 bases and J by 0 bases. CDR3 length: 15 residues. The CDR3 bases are TGTGCCAGCAGTTCACGACAGGGTGGCTCCTACGAGCAGTACTTC. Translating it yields CASSSRQGGSYEQYF.

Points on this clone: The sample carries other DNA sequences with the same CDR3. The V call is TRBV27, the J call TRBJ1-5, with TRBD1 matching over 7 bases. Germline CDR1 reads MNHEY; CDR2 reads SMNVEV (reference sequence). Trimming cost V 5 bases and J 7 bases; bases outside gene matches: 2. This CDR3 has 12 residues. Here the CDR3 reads CASSQGGQPQHF. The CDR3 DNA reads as TGTGCCAGCAGTCAGGGGGGACAGCCCCAGCATTTT.

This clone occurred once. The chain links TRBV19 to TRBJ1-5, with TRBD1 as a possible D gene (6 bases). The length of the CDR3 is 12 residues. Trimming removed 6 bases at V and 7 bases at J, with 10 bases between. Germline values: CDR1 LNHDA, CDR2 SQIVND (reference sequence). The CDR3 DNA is TGTGCCAGTAGAGGGGGGGGGCAGCCCCAGCATTTT. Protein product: CASRGGGQPQHF.

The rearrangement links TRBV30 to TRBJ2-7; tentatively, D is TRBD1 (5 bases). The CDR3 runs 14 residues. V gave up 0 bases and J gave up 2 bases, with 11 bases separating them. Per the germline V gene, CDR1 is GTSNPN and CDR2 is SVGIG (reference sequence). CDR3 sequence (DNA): TGTGCCTGGAGTGTATTGGGGCGTGCCTACGAGCAGTACTTC. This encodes CAWSVLGRAYEQYF.

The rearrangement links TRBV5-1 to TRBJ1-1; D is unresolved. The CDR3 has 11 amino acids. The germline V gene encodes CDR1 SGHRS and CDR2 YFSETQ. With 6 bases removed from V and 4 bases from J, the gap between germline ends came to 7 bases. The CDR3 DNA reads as TGCGCCAGCAAGGAGAGCACTGAAGCTTTCTTT. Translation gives CASKESTEAFF.

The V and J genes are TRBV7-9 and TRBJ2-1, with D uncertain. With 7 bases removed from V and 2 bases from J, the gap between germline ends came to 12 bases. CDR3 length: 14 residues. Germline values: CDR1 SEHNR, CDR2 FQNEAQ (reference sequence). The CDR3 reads CASTSGYTYNEQFF. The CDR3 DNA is TGTGCCAGCACCTCCGGGTATACCTACAATGAGCAGTTCTTC.

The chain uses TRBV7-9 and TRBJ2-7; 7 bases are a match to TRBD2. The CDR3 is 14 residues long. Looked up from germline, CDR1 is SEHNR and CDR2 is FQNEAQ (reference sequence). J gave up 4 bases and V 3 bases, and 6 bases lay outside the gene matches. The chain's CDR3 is CASSLVAGGYEQYF. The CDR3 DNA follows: TGTGCCAGCAGCTTGGTAGCGGGTGGGTACGAGCAGTACTTC.

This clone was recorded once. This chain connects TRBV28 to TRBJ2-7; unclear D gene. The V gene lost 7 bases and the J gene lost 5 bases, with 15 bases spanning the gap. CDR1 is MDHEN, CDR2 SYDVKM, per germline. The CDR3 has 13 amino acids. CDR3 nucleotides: TGTGCCAGCACCCTCGTGGGAATTGACGAGCAGTACTTC. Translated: CASTLVGIDEQYF.

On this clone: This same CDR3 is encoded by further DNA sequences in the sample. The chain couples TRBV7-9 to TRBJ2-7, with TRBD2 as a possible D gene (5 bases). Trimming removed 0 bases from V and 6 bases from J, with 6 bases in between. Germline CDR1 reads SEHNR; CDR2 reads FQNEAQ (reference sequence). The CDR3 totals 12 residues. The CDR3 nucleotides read TGTGCCAGCAGCTTAGCTGGGAGCGAGCAGTACTTC. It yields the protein CASSLAGSEQYF.

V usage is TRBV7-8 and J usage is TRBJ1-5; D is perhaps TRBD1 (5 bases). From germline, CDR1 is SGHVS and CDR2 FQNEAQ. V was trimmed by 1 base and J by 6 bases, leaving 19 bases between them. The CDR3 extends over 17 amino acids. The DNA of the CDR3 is TGTGCCAGCAGCTTAGTAGGGAGGGCAGGGAAGTTTCAGCCCCAGCATTTT. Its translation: CASSLVGRAGKFQPQHF.

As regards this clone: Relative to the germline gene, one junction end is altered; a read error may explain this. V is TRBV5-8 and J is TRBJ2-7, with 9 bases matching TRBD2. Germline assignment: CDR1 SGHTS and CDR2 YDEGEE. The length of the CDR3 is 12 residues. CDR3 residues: CASSLYTASGIF. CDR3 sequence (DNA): TGTGCCAGCAGCTTATATACGGCTAGCGGGATCTTC. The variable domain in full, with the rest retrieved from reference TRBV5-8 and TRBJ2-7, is EAGVTQSPTHLIKTRGQQATLRCSPISGHTSVYWYQQALGLGLQFLLWYDEGEERNRGNFPPRFSGRQFPNYSSELNVNALELEDSALYLCASSLYTASGIFGPGTRLTVT.

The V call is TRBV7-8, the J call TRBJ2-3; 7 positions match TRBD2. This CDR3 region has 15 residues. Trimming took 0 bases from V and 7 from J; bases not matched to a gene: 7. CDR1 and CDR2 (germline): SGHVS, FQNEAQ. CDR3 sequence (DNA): TGTGCCAGCAGCTTAGCTGGCGGGAGCCCCCATACGCAGTATTTT. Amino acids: CASSLAGGSPHTQYF. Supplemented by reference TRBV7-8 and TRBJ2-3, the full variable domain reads GAGVSQSPRYKVAKRGQDVALRCDPISGHVSLFWYQQALGQGPEFLTYFQNEAQLDKSGLPSDRFFAERPEGSVSTLKIQRTQQEDSAVYLCASSLAGGSPHTQYFGPGTRLTVL.

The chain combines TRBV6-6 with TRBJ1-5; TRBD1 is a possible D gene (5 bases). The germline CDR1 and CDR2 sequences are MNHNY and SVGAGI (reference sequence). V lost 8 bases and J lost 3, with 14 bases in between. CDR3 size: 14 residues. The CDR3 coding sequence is TGTGCCAGCCGCGCGACAGAAGTCAATCAGCCCCAGCATTTT. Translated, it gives CASRATEVNQPQHF.

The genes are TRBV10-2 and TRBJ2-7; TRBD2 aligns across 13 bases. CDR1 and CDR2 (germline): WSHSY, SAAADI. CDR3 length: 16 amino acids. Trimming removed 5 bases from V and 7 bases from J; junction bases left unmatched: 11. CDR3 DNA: TGCGCCAGCAGTAAGGTTGTAGGACTAGCGGGAGTAGAGCAGTACTTC. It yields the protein CASSKVVGLAGVEQYF.

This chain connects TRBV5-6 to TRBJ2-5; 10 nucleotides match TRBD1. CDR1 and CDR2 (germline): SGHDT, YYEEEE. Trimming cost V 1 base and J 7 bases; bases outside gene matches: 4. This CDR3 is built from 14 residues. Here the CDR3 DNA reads TGTGCCAGCAGCTTGTGGGGACAGGGGTGGACCCAGTACTTC. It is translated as CASSLWGQGWTQYF.

CDR3 loop: CSVFGDPSGSSYEQYF. The DNA of the CDR3 is TGCAGCGTCTTCGGGGACCCTAGCGGGAGCTCCTACGAGCAGTACTTC. This chain links TRBV29-1 with TRBJ2-7, with 10 positions matching TRBD2. With 6 bases clipped from V and 0 bases from J, the junction kept 11 bases outside the gene matches. Germline CDR1 and CDR2: SQVTM and ANQGSEA. The CDR3 is made up of 16 amino acids.

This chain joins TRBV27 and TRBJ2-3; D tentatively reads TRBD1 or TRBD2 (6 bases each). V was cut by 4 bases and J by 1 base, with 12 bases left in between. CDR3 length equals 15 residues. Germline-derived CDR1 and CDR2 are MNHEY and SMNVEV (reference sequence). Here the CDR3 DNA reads TGTGCCAGCAGTTCCGCGAGGGGGGGCACAGATACGCAGTATTTT. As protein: CASSSARGGTDTQYF.

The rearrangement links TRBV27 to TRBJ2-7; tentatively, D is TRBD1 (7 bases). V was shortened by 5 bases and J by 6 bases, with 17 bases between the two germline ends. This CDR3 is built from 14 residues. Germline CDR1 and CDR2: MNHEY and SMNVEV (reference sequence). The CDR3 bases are TGTGCCAGCAGTCTAAACAGGGGAGGAATCGAGCAGTACTTC. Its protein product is CASSLNRGGIEQYF.

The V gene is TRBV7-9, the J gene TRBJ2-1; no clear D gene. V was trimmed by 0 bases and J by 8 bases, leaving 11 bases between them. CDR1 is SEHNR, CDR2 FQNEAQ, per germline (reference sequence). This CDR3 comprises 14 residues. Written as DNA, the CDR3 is TGTGCCAGCAGCTTAGCAATCCCATGGGATGAGCAGTTCTTC. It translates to CASSLAIPWDEQFF.

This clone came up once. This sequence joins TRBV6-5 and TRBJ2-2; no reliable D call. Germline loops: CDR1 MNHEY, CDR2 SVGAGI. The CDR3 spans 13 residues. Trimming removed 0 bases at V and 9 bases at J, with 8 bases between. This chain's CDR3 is CASSYSDVRELFF. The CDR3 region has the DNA TGTGCCAGCAGTTACTCGGACGTCCGGGAGCTGTTTTTT.